The rows below give T cell receptor beta chains drawn from one sample of a study of blood T cell repertoires in COVID-19. The method was immunoSEQ multiplex PCR; TCRdb's version includes in-frame clones alone and lacks a portion of them. The sample lists approximately 210,000 clones, 85% to 90% seen once, with about 4.2% in the top ten. Material: peripheral blood. The receptor source for this set is a human donor in a cohort sampled during active COVID-19. The CDR3 runs from the conserved cysteine through the conserved F or W. A D gene is named only where the DNA matches it firmly. The size of a clone is reported for some rows only, either as once, few or many, or as a class for expanded clones.

clone size	D gene	V gene	J gene	CDR3 protein	CDR3 DNA
-	-	TRBV5-1	TRBJ2-6	CASTREASGANVLTF	TGCGCCAGCACCAGGGAAGCCTCTGGGGCCAACGTCCTGACTTTC
-	TRBD2	TRBV5-1	TRBJ2-2	CASSLLLAGSGGGELFF	TGCGCCAGCAGCTTGCTGCTAGCGGGGAGTGGTGGCGGGGAGCTGTTTTTT
-	-	TRBV4-1	TRBJ1-4	CASSHPGEWEKLFF	TGCGCCAGCAGCCACCCAGGGGAATGGGAAAAACTGTTTTTT
-	TRBD2	TRBV20-1	TRBJ2-3	CSASPSGGELNTQYF	TGCAGTGCTAGTCCCAGCGGGGGGGAACTAAATACGCAGTATTTT
-	TRBD1	TRBV7-2	TRBJ1-2	CASSWDREGYGYTF	TGTGCCAGCAGCTGGGACAGGGAGGGCTATGGCTACACCTTC
-	-	TRBV2	TRBJ2-1	CASSDTVPVRSYNEQFF	TGTGCCAGCAGTGATACAGTCCCGGTTCGTTCCTACAATGAGCAGTTCTTC
once	TRBD1	TRBV7-2	TRBJ1-5	CASSTGQGSQPQHF	TGTGCCAGCAGCACCGGACAGGGGAGTCAGCCCCAGCATTTT
-	TRBD1	TRBV19	TRBJ2-1	CASSIWDSRHNEQFF	TGTGCCAGTAGTATATGGGACAGTAGACACAATGAGCAGTTCTTC
-	-	TRBV25-1	TRBJ1-4	CASSEPGGSEKLFF	TGTGCCAGCAGTGAACCAGGTGGTAGTGAAAAACTGTTTTTT
-	-	TRBV19	TRBJ1-2	CASSFLQVHGYTF	TGTGCCAGTAGTTTTTTACAGGTACATGGCTACACCTTC
once	-	TRBV7-9	TRBJ2-1	CASSPRQATSLREQFF	TGTGCCAGCAGCCCAAGACAGGCCACGAGTTTGAGGGAGCAGTTCTTC
-	-	TRBV3-1/TRBV3-2	TRBJ2-5	CASSQTDSQETQYF	TGTGCCAGCAGCCAGACCGACAGTCAAGAGACCCAGTACTTC
-	TRBD2	TRBV5-1	TRBJ2-5	CASTPAGGSEETQYF	TGCGCCAGCACCCCTGCCGGCGGGAGCGAGGAGACCCAGTACTTC
-	TRBD1	TRBV27	TRBJ2-7	CASRDGTGYHEQYF	TGTGCCAGCAGAGACGGGACAGGGTACCACGAGCAGTACTTC
-	TRBD2	TRBV19	TRBJ2-5	CASNNGLAGEETQYF	TGTGCCAGTAATAACGGACTAGCGGGAGAAGAGACCCAGTACTTC
-	TRBD1	TRBV30	TRBJ1-1	CAWSDRGTEAFF	TGTGCCTGGAGTGACAGGGGGACTGAAGCTTTCTTT
-	-	TRBV12-3/TRBV12-4	TRBJ2-3	CASSSGGIDTQYF	TGTGCCAGCAGTTCAGGGGGGATAGATACGCAGTATTTT
-	-	TRBV5-1	TRBJ2-7	CASSFQGGYEQYF	TGCGCCAGCAGCTTTCAAGGGGGCTACGAGCAGTACTTC
-	TRBD2	TRBV29-1	TRBJ2-7	CSVGLTSGRAYEQYF	TGCAGCGTTGGCCTGACTAGCGGGAGGGCCTACGAGCAGTACTTC
-	-	TRBV2	TRBJ2-5	CASGRETQYF	TGTGCCAGCGGGAGAGAGACCCAGTACTTC
-	TRBD2	TRBV7-9	TRBJ2-3	CASSQRGGAENTDTQYF	TGTGCCAGCAGCCAGCGCGGGGGGGCTGAAAATACAGATACGCAGTATTTT
-	-	TRBV27	TRBJ1-2	CASSLGQGTYGYTF	TGTGCCAGCAGTTTAGGTCAGGGAACCTATGGCTACACCTTC
-	-	TRBV5-6	TRBJ1-1	CASSPGHYNTEAFF	TGTGCCAGCAGCCCGGGACACTACAACACTGAAGCTTTCTTT
-	-	TRBV2	TRBJ2-1	CASRVDSALGNEQFF	TGTGCCAGCAGGGTAGACAGTGCCCTCGGCAATGAGCAGTTCTTC
-	TRBD1	TRBV7-9	TRBJ1-2	CASSPTGDGYTF	TGTGCCAGCAGCCCGACAGGGGATGGCTACACCTTC
-	-	TRBV11-2	TRBJ2-7	CASSPPTNSYEQYF	TGTGCCAGCAGTCCACCGACTAACTCCTACGAGCAGTACTTC
-	-	TRBV6-5	TRBJ1-2	CASSYSREPGDYGYTF	TGTGCCAGCAGTTACTCGCGGGAGCCCGGGGACTATGGCTACACCTTC
-	-	TRBV4-3	TRBJ2-7	CASSQEWASYEQYF	TGCGCCAGCAGCCAAGAGTGGGCTTCCTACGAGCAGTACTTC
-	-	TRBV2	TRBJ2-2	CASSERGDSTGELFF	TGTGCCAGCAGTGAAAGGGGGGACAGCACCGGGGAGCTGTTTTTT
-	-	TRBV11-2	TRBJ1-6	CASSLSQRNSPLHF	TGTGCCAGCAGCTTATCACAGAGAAATTCACCCCTCCACTTT
-	TRBD1	TRBV5-1	TRBJ1-5	CASSLDPRQGQPQHF	TGCGCCAGCAGCTTGGACCCTCGACAGGGACAGCCCCAGCATTTT
-	TRBD1	TRBV9	TRBJ1-2	CASSVGDRAPGTF	TGTGCCAGCAGCGTAGGGGACAGGGCCCCCGGGACCTTC
-	TRBD1	TRBV20-1	TRBJ1-5	CSASPGTASGSNQPQHF	TGCAGTGCTAGTCCCGGGACAGCCTCTGGAAGCAATCAGCCCCAGCATTTT
-	TRBD2	TRBV18	TRBJ2-7	CASSPPFGGVGEQYF	TGTGCCAGCTCACCACCGTTCGGGGGGGTGGGAGAGCAGTACTTC
-	TRBD2	TRBV27	TRBJ2-3	CASSLVGLAGAPDTQYF	TGTGCCAGCAGTTTAGTTGGACTAGCGGGGGCCCCAGATACGCAGTATTTT
-	-	TRBV6-2/TRBV6-3	TRBJ1-1	CASSYPAGALNTEAFF	TGTGCCAGCAGTTACCCAGCAGGGGCCTTGAACACTGAAGCTTTCTTT
-	-	TRBV2	TRBJ2-7	CASREWGLAYEQYF	TGTGCCAGCAGGGAGTGGGGACTGGCCTACGAGCAGTACTTC
-	TRBD2	TRBV5-4	TRBJ2-2	CASSLGTSGNTGELFF	TGTGCCAGCAGCTTGGGGACTAGCGGGAACACCGGGGAGCTGTTTTTT
-	-	TRBV9	TRBJ2-5	CASSVEGGRGETQYF	TGTGCCAGCAGCGTAGAGGGGGGGCGAGGGGAGACCCAGTACTTC
-	-	TRBV21-1	TRBJ1-1	CASSKVFSRQGGEAGAFF	TGTGCCAGCAGCAAGGTATTTTCCAGACAGGGCGGGGAAGCGGGAGCTTTCTTT
-	-	TRBV12-3/TRBV12-4	TRBJ1-2	CASSFRGLQGYTF	TGTGCCAGCAGTTTTAGAGGGTTGCAGGGCTACACCTTC
-	-	TRBV18	TRBJ2-6	CASSPDRPSGANVLTF	TGTGCCAGCTCCCCAGACAGGCCCTCTGGGGCCAACGTCCTGACTTTC
-	-	TRBV4-3	TRBJ1-2	CASSQDVQGYGYTF	TGCGCCAGCAGCCAAGATGTACAGGGATATGGCTACACCTTC
-	-	TRBV5-1	TRBJ2-1	CASSLTRGSYNEQFF	TGCGCCAGCAGCTTGACTCGGGGCTCCTACAATGAGCAGTTCTTC
-	-	TRBV7-9	TRBJ2-5	CASSLVTAGETQYF	TGTGCCAGCAGCTTAGTCACGGCGGGAGAGACCCAGTACTTC